The present TCR beta chain was sequenced within a study of shared T cell receptors in the human thymus. This table comes from immunoSEQ multiplex PCR, and its TCRdb copy is limited to in-frame clones, with some not included. The sample contains hundreds of thousands of clones, around 87% of which appear only once. This clone was seen a few times. Germline CDR1 LGHNA, CDR2 YSLEER. Trimming shortened V by 0 bases and J by 0 bases, and 11 bases separated the two germline ends. The CDR3 is 16 amino acids. This same sample was also part of a study on human thymus T cells. From that second work: Finnish infants who were healthy and having corrective surgery for congenital heart defects made up the donors. It was from resections taken during corrective heart surgery that the thymus tissue came.

This chain uses TRBV4-3 with TRBJ1-1; D perhaps matches TRBD1 (5 bases). Sequencing used thymocytes. This TCR was recovered from a boy in the first two years of life with a congenital heart defect. The CDR3 bases are TGCGCCAGCAGCCAAGATGTGGAGGGGATGAACACTGAAGCTTTCTTT. Its translation: CASSQDVEGMNTEAFF.